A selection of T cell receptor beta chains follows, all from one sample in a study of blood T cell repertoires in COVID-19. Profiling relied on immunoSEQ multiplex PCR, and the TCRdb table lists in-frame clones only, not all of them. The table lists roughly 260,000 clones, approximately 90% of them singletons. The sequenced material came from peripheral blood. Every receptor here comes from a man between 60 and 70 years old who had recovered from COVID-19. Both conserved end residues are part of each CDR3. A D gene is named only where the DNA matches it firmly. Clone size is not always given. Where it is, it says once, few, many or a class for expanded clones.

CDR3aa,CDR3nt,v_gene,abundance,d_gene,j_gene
CASSSWTGFSGNTIYF,TGTGCCAGTAGTTCTTGGACAGGGTTCTCTGGAAACACCATATATTTT,TRBV19,-,TRBD1,TRBJ1-3
CASSPSREGETQYF,TGTGCCAGCAGCCCGTCCCGGGAAGGAGAGACCCAGTACTTC,TRBV7-3,-,-,TRBJ2-5
CASSPPGQGFHEQYF,TGTGCCAGTAGCCCCCCGGGACAGGGTTTTCACGAGCAGTACTTC,TRBV19,-,TRBD1,TRBJ2-7
CASSIADRGSNQPQHF,TGTGCCAGTAGTATAGCCGACAGGGGTAGCAATCAGCCCCAGCATTTT,TRBV19,-,TRBD1,TRBJ1-5
CASSPHLSRDRAGEKLFF,TGTGCCAGCAGCCCCCACCTATCTCGGGACAGGGCGGGTGAAAAACTGTTTTTT,TRBV2,many,TRBD1,TRBJ1-4
CASSHRTGGGGYTF,TGTGCCAGCAGCCACAGGACAGGGGGTGGAGGCTACACCTTC,TRBV4-2,-,TRBD1,TRBJ1-2
CASTPGDRAYEQYF,TGTGCCAGCACCCCCGGGGACAGGGCCTACGAGCAGTACTTC,TRBV9,-,TRBD1,TRBJ2-7
CASSETDRVRGYTF,TGTGCCAGCAGTGAGACAGACAGGGTGCGGGGCTACACCTTC,TRBV2,-,TRBD1,TRBJ1-2
CATSRGRGQGNGYTF,TGTGCCACCAGCAGAGGACGTGGACAGGGAAATGGCTACACCTTC,TRBV15,-,TRBD1,TRBJ1-2
CASSLRPGGDTGELFF,TGCGCCAGCAGCTTGCGGCCAGGGGGCGACACCGGGGAGCTGTTTTTT,TRBV5-1,few,TRBD1,TRBJ2-2
CASSRQQNNQPQHF,TGTGCCAGCAGTCGACAGCAAAACAATCAGCCCCAGCATTTT,TRBV2,-,-,TRBJ1-5
CASSQGTGVDGYTF,TGTGCCAGCAGCCAAGGGACGGGGGTTGATGGCTACACCTTC,TRBV7-6,-,-,TRBJ1-2
CASRAGQGLNTEAFF,TGTGCCAGCAGGGCAGGACAGGGACTGAACACTGAAGCTTTCTTT,TRBV5-4,-,TRBD1,TRBJ1-1
CASSFVQGTGELFF,TGTGCCAGCAGCTTTGTCCAGGGGACCGGGGAGCTGTTTTTT,TRBV5-4,few,-,TRBJ2-2
CASSLASSIYEQYF,TGTGCCAGCAGCTTAGCGTCTAGCATCTACGAGCAGTACTTC,TRBV7-8,-,-,TRBJ2-7
CASSLVTRTADTQYF,TGTGCCAGCAGTTTAGTTACTAGAACCGCAGATACGCAGTATTTT,TRBV27,-,-,TRBJ2-3
CASSVGLAGGSYNEQFF,TGTGCCAGCAGCGTTGGGCTAGCGGGGGGCTCCTACAATGAGCAGTTCTTC,TRBV9,-,TRBD2,TRBJ2-1